The 27 T cell receptor beta chains below were found in one sample sequenced in a study of blood T cell repertoires in COVID-19. Generated by immunoSEQ multiplex PCR, the TCRdb table keeps only in-frame clones and is missing some. The sample contains 110,000 to 150,000 clones, 85% of which appear only once. What was sequenced was peripheral blood. These receptors were taken from a middle-aged man with acute or convalescent COVID-19.

This clone has just a few counts. The chain has TRBV18 and TRBJ1-4, with TRBD1 as a possible D gene (6 bases). Germline loops: CDR1 KGHSH, CDR2 LQKENI. V lost 2 bases and J lost 6, with 13 bases in between. The CDR3 contains 15 residues. CDR3 in amino acids: CASSPWRRGDEKLFF. For the CDR3, the DNA is TGTGCCAGCTCACCATGGCGCAGGGGCGATGAAAAACTGTTTTTT.

The V and J genes are TRBV19 and TRBJ1-5; D perhaps matches TRBD1 (5 bases). Trimming removed 6 bases at V and 0 bases at J, with 12 bases between. From germline, CDR1 is LNHDA and CDR2 SQIVND (reference sequence). This CDR3 region has 15 residues. Written as DNA, the CDR3 is TGTGCCAGTAGAAGAGACAGATTTAGCAATCAGCCCCAGCATTTT. It translates to CASRRDRFSNQPQHF.

The chain recombines TRBV11-3 with TRBJ1-2; a possible D gene is TRBD1 (5 bases). The germline CDR1 and CDR2 sequences are SGHNT and YENEEA. This CDR3 has 14 amino acids. V was trimmed by 0 bases and J by 1 base, leaving 6 bases between them. CDR3: CASSLEGLNYGYTF. The DNA of the CDR3 is TGTGCCAGCAGCTTAGAGGGACTTAACTATGGCTACACCTTC.

This sequence joins TRBV29-1 and TRBJ1-1; a possible D gene is TRBD1 (6 bases). CDR3 length equals 13 residues. With 6 bases removed from V and 5 bases from J, the gap between germline ends came to 16 bases. The germline CDR1 and CDR2 sequences are SQVTM and ANQGSEA. The CDR3 nucleotides read TGCAGCGTGCTTCGACAGGAGATAACTGAAGCTTTCTTT. This codes for CSVLRQEITEAFF.

This CDR3 is CAWRTGGPIYEQYF. The CDR3 nucleotides are TGTGCCTGGAGAACCGGGGGGCCTATCTACGAGCAGTACTTC. The chain links TRBV30 to TRBJ2-7; D may be TRBD2 (7 bases). CDR1 is GTSNPN and CDR2 is SVGIG in the germline V gene (reference sequence). Between the trimmed V and J ends, which lost 3 bases and 3 bases, there was a span of 15 bases. This CDR3 has 14 amino acids.

This chain joins TRBV28 and TRBJ1-4; 7 bases map to TRBD1. V lost 4 bases, J lost 8 bases, and 10 bases stayed unmatched. The CDR3 consists of 15 residues. CDR1 and CDR2 from the germline V gene are MDHEN and SYDVKM. The CDR3 spells CASSSTGPLREKLFF. DNA of the CDR3: TGTGCCAGCAGTTCGACAGGGCCCTTAAGGGAAAAACTGTTTTTT.

The CDR3 here is CASSEGTWPHF. CDR3 bases: TGTGCCAGCAGTGAAGGGACATGGCCCCACTTT. The chain combines TRBV2 with TRBJ1-6, with D perhaps TRBD1 (5 bases). The ends were cut back, 1 base at V and 18 bases at J, with 10 bases in the middle. The CDR3 loop spans 11 amino acids. CDR1 SNHLY and CDR2 FYNNEI come from the germline V gene.

The chain uses TRBV15 and TRBJ2-1, with a weak D call TRBD1 (6 bases). In germline, CDR1 is LNHNV, CDR2 YYDKDF (reference sequence). This CDR3 has 16 residues. Between the trimmed V and J ends, which lost 0 bases and 0 bases, there was a span of 9 bases. In nucleotides, the CDR3 is TGTGCCACCAGCAGAGATGTGGACAGCTCCTACAATGAGCAGTTCTTC. The encoded protein is CATSRDVDSSYNEQFF.

This rearrangement joins TRBV7-9 to TRBJ2-7; 9 bases line up with TRBD1. J gave up 5 bases and V 7 bases, and 9 bases lay outside the gene matches. Looked up from germline, CDR1 is SEHNR and CDR2 is FQNEAQ (reference sequence). This CDR3 region has 14 residues. This CDR3 is CASTITGGLNEQYF. For the CDR3, the DNA is TGTGCCAGCACCATTACAGGGGGCCTGAACGAGCAGTACTTC.

This chain links TRBV19 with TRBJ1-1, with D maybe TRBD1 (6 bases). V was trimmed by 7 bases and J by 1 base, leaving 13 bases between them. From germline, CDR1 is LNHDA and CDR2 SQIVND (reference sequence). This CDR3 spans 14 amino acids. CDR3 bases: TGTGCCAGTATTCCGGGACACCGGAACACTGAAGCTTTCTTT. This sequence encodes CASIPGHRNTEAFF.

V gene TRBV7-9 combines with J gene TRBJ1-1; possible D gene TRBD1, 5 bases. Trimming stripped 5 bases from V and 4 bases from J, with 11 bases between. In germline, CDR1 is SEHNR, CDR2 FQNEAQ (reference sequence). This CDR3 is built from 13 residues. The CDR3 is CASSTGVGTEAFF. CDR3 DNA: TGTGCCAGCAGCACAGGTGTTGGCACTGAAGCTTTCTTT.

The chain carries TRBV30 and TRBJ1-1; TRBD1 matches 9 bases. V dropped 5 bases and J dropped 10; count of bases not matched to a gene: 5. The CDR3 has 11 amino acids. CDR1 GTSNPN and CDR2 SVGIG come from the germline V gene (reference sequence). DNA for the CDR3: TGTGCCTGGGGGACAGGGAACGTAGCTTTCTTT. Amino acid sequence: CAWGTGNVAFF.

V is TRBV12-5 and J is TRBJ1-2, with a weak D call TRBD1 (6 bases). The V end was cut by 2 bases, the J end by 8 bases, with 18 bases between. This CDR3 has 15 amino acids. Germline loops: CDR1 LGHNT, CDR2 FRNRAP. The CDR3 bases are TGTGCTAGTGGTTTGACCCGCCAGGGGCCGCAGGGCTACACCTTC. It codes for CASGLTRQGPQGYTF.

Only a few counts were recorded for this clone. The chain links TRBV2 to TRBJ1-2; D unresolved. The CDR3 spans 12 residues. Germline V lookup: CDR1 SNHLY, CDR2 FYNNEI. Trimming pared 7 bases from V and 0 bases from J, leaving 6 bases between. DNA for the CDR3: TGTGCCAGCAATCCCGCTAACTATGGCTACACCTTC. This codes for CASNPANYGYTF. Combining the CDR3 with reference TRBV2 and TRBJ1-2 gives the whole variable domain EPEVTQTPSHQVTQMGQEVILRCVPISNHLYFYWYRQILGQKVEFLVSFYNNEISEKSEIFDDQFSVERPDGSNFTLKIRSTKLEDSAMYFCASNPANYGYTFGSGTRLTVV.

The V and J genes are TRBV6-6 and TRBJ2-1; the D is unclear. There are 13 residues in the CDR3. The V gene's germline CDR1 is MNHNY and CDR2 SVGAGI (reference sequence). The ends were cut back, 2 bases at V and 6 bases at J, with 8 bases in the middle. For the CDR3, the DNA is TGTGCCAGCAGTTACCAACAGAGCAATGAGCAGTTCTTC. Its translation: CASSYQQSNEQFF.

This rearrangement joins TRBV12-5 to TRBJ1-1; unclear D gene. CDR1 is LGHNT, CDR2 FRNRAP, per germline. Trimming cost V 0 bases and J 5 bases, with 4 bases left between them. CDR3 size: 12 residues. The CDR3 DNA reads TGTGCTAGTGGTTTGGTACTTACTGAAGCTTTCTTT. Its protein is CASGLVLTEAFF.

The rearrangement links TRBV7-2 to TRBJ2-2, with TRBD2 as a possible D gene (5 bases). The CDR3 sequence is 14 residues long. Trimming left V 8 bases short and J 7 bases short, with 17 bases between. Germline CDR1 is SGHTA and CDR2 is FQGNSA. The CDR3 sequence is CASGSGPGGGELFF. The CDR3 nucleotides read TGTGCCAGCGGGTCCGGGCCAGGAGGCGGGGAGCTGTTTTTT.

The CDR3 loop reads CASSQAPGAGNTIYF. The DNA of the CDR3 is TGTGCCAGCAGCCAAGCCCCGGGAGCTGGAAACACCATATATTTT. The chain uses TRBV3-1 (or the pseudogene TRBV3-2) and TRBJ1-3; D remains ambiguous. V gave up 1 base and J gave up 2 bases, with 9 bases separating them. Germline V CDR1 and CDR2: LGHDT, YNNKEL (reference sequence). This CDR3 spans 15 amino acids.

V and J are TRBV5-1 and TRBJ2-7; 9 nucleotides line up with TRBD1. Per the germline V gene, CDR1 is SGHRS and CDR2 is YFSETQ. Trimming at V came to 3 bases and at J to 5 bases, leaving 12 bases not matched to a gene. This CDR3 comprises 16 residues. The DNA of the CDR3 is TGCGCCAGCAGCTGGGATCCGGGACAGGGTTTCCACGAGCAGTACTTC. Amino acid sequence: CASSWDPGQGFHEQYF.

This clone has just one count. The CDR3 sequence is CASSHGDSWAGGAFF. For the CDR3, the DNA is TGTGCCAGCAGCCATGGGGACAGCTGGGCAGGGGGGGCTTTCTTT. This chain links TRBV3-1 (or the pseudogene TRBV3-2) with TRBJ1-1; 7 bases are shared with TRBD1. The trim removed 3 bases at V and 11 bases at J, leaving 15 bases unmatched. Germline V CDR1 and CDR2: LGHDT, YNNKEL (reference sequence). The CDR3 extends over 15 amino acids.

This chain links TRBV2 with TRBJ1-2; D is perhaps TRBD1 (5 bases). V lost 3 bases, J lost 4 bases, and 12 bases lay in between. Looked up from germline, CDR1 is SNHLY and CDR2 is FYNNEI. CDR3 length equals 14 residues. In DNA form, the CDR3 reads TGTGCCAGCAGTGAGGTCTTGGGGGGCTATGGCTACACCTTC. Protein product: CASSEVLGGYGYTF.

V gene TRBV18 combines with J gene TRBJ2-5, with D perhaps matching TRBD1 (6 bases). Trimming left V 4 bases short and J 2 bases short, with 17 bases between. Germline V gene lookup returns CDR1 KGHSH and CDR2 LQKENI. This CDR3 comprises 16 residues. CDR3 in DNA: TGTGCCAGCTCACGAGCAACCGGGACAATGCAAGAGACCCAGTACTTC. Translated: CASSRATGTMQETQYF. The full variable domain, its missing parts supplied by reference TRBV18 and TRBJ2-5, is NAGVMQNPRHLVRRRGQEARLRCSPMKGHSHVYWYRQLPEEGLKFMVYLQKENIIDESGMPKERFSAEFPKEGPSILRIQQVVRGDSAAYFCASSRATGTMQETQYFGPGTRLLVL.

There are a few counts of this clone. V is TRBV27 and J is TRBJ2-1, with D uncertain. The V gene lost 6 bases and the J gene lost 4 bases, with 7 bases spanning the gap. The germline gives CDR1 MNHEY, CDR2 SMNVEV (reference sequence). This CDR3 contains 12 residues. CDR3 sequence: CASRGWYNEQFF. The CDR3 DNA reads TGTGCCAGCAGGGGCTGGTACAATGAGCAGTTCTTC.

The chain employs TRBV24-1 and TRBJ1-1; 8 bases align to TRBD1. The CDR3 runs 13 residues. Unmatched junction bases numbered 7, after V lost 4 bases and J lost 10 bases. Germline V gives CDR1 KGHDR, CDR2 SFDVKD. As DNA, the CDR3 is TGTGCCACCAGTGACGGGGGACAGGCCGGAGCTTTCTTT. Its protein product is CATSDGGQAGAFF.

The gene calls are TRBV19 and TRBJ1-5; the D is unclear. CDR1 and CDR2 from the germline V gene are LNHDA and SQIVND (reference sequence). The CDR3 runs 16 residues. The germline V and J ends were trimmed by 2 bases and 3 bases, with 14 bases remaining between them. CDR3 nucleotides: TGTGCCAGTAGTATAAGCGCGCAGAGTCACAATCAGCCCCAGCATTTT. Amino acids: CASSISAQSHNQPQHF.

The CDR3 loop reads CASSSEPDRSSYEQYF. CDR3 nucleotide sequence: TGTGCCAGCAGTTCCGAGCCGGACAGGAGCTCCTACGAGCAGTACTTC. This chain links TRBV28 with TRBJ2-7, with TRBD1 matching 7 bases. This CDR3 region has 16 residues. After removal of 4 bases from V and 0 bases from J, the junction contained 9 bases not matched to a gene. The germline V gene encodes CDR1 MDHEN and CDR2 SYDVKM.

The table lists this clone with a count of one. As DNA, the CDR3 is TGCGCCAGCAGATGGACAGGGGGCGCCTCCGGGGCCAACGTCCTGACTTTC. It yields the protein CASRWTGGASGANVLTF. V usage is TRBV10-2 and J usage is TRBJ2-6; 11 bases fit TRBD1. V shed 6 bases, J shed 4 bases, and the junction held 8 bases outside the gene matches. There are 17 residues in the CDR3. CDR1 and CDR2 from the germline V gene are WSHSY and SAAADI.